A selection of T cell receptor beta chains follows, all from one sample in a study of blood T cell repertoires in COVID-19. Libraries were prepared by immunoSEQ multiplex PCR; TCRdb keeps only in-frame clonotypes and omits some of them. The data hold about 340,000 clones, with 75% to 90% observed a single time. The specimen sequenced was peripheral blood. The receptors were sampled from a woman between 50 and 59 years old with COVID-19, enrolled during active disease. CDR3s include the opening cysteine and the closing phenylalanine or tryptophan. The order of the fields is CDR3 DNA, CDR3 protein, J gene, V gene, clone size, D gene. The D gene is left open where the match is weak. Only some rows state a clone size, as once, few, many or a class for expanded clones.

cdr3_nt: TGCGCCAGCAGCTTCGGGACAGGGGATCAGCCCCAGCATTTT
cdr3_aa: CASSFGTGDQPQHF
j_call: TRBJ1-5
v_call: TRBV5-1
clone_size: .
d_call: TRBD1

cdr3_nt: TGTGCCAGCAGTGAAGGCGGGAGGGCAAGAGGTGAGCAGTTCTTC
cdr3_aa: CASSEGGRARGEQFF
j_call: TRBJ2-1
v_call: TRBV25-1
clone_size: .
d_call: TRBD2

cdr3_nt: TGCGCCGCCATGCCCCGGGGGTTTAACTATGGCTACACCTTC
cdr3_aa: CAAMPRGFNYGYTF
j_call: TRBJ1-2
v_call: TRBV10-1
clone_size: .
d_call: .

cdr3_nt: TGTGCCAGCAGCTTGGCTGGCAGAGGCTACACCTTC
cdr3_aa: CASSLAGRGYTF
j_call: TRBJ1-2
v_call: TRBV5-6
clone_size: once
d_call: .

cdr3_nt: TGTGCCAGCAGTGAAAATCCCAGTCTCACCGGGGAGCTGTTTTTT
cdr3_aa: CASSENPSLTGELFF
j_call: TRBJ2-2
v_call: TRBV25-1
clone_size: few
d_call: .

cdr3_nt: TGTGCCAGCAGCGGACAGGGAGCCATGAACACTGAAGCTTTCTTT
cdr3_aa: CASSGQGAMNTEAFF
j_call: TRBJ1-1
v_call: TRBV7-2
clone_size: .
d_call: TRBD1

cdr3_nt: TGTGCCAGCAGTTACTTCGCACAGGAGGGGACAGATACGCAGTATTTT
cdr3_aa: CASSYFAQEGTDTQYF
j_call: TRBJ2-3
v_call: TRBV6-2/TRBV6-3
clone_size: .
d_call: .

cdr3_nt: TGTGCCAGTAGTATCGGGGGGTGGGCCTATGGCTACACCTTC
cdr3_aa: CASSIGGWAYGYTF
j_call: TRBJ1-2
v_call: TRBV19
clone_size: .
d_call: .

cdr3_nt: TGTGCCAGCAGCCGAGCTAGCGGGAGAACCTACAATGAGCAGTTCTTC
cdr3_aa: CASSRASGRTYNEQFF
j_call: TRBJ2-1
v_call: TRBV5-7
clone_size: .
d_call: TRBD2

cdr3_nt: TGTGCCAGCAGCACCCGGGACAGGCGGGTTAACTATGGCTACACCTTC
cdr3_aa: CASSTRDRRVNYGYTF
j_call: TRBJ1-2
v_call: TRBV7-9
clone_size: .
d_call: TRBD1

cdr3_nt: TGTGCCAGCAGCCTCCCCCGGGAGGGAGGTGGACACGAGCAGTACTTC
cdr3_aa: CASSLPREGGGHEQYF
j_call: TRBJ2-7
v_call: TRBV9
clone_size: .
d_call: TRBD2